These T cell receptor beta chains were read from a single sample in a study of shared clonotypes between healthy human individuals. Data came from immunoSEQ multiplex PCR; TCRdb stores just in-frame clones and leaves some out. The sample consists of about 2.1 million clones, 85% to 95% of them appearing once. The sample comprised naive CD8+ T cells from PBMCs. The receptors shown here come from a man between 18 and 35 years old in good health. Some clones in this sample may be carry-over from other donors' samples. Both conserved end residues are part of each CDR3. D genes are given only for firm matches. A row's size may be missing; if present it is once, few, many or a size class.

V gene: TRBV27
CDR3 length: 16
clone size: NA
J gene: TRBJ2-2
D gene: NA
CDR3 protein: CASSFVGRADTGELFF
CDR3 DNA: TGTGCCAGCAGTTTCGTCGGGAGAGCGGACACCGGGGAGCTGTTTTTT

V gene: TRBV7-9
CDR3 length: 15
clone size: once
J gene: TRBJ2-7
D gene: TRBD1
CDR3 protein: CASSSRTGASYEQYF
CDR3 DNA: TGTGCCAGCAGCTCCCGGACAGGGGCCTCGTACGAGCAGTACTTC

V gene: TRBV11-2
CDR3 length: 15
clone size: NA
J gene: TRBJ2-7
D gene: TRBD1
CDR3 protein: CASSIYRDRDYEQYF
CDR3 DNA: TGTGCCAGCAGCATATACCGGGACAGGGACTACGAGCAGTACTTC

V gene: TRBV5-1
CDR3 length: 12
clone size: NA
J gene: TRBJ1-1
D gene: NA
CDR3 protein: CASTRGDAKAFF
CDR3 DNA: TGCGCCAGTACCCGGGGAGACGCGAAAGCTTTCTTT

V gene: TRBV7-9
CDR3 length: 13
clone size: NA
J gene: TRBJ2-5
D gene: TRBD1
CDR3 protein: CASSSGQSETQYF
CDR3 DNA: TGTGCCAGCAGCTCGGGACAGTCAGAGACCCAGTACTTC

V gene: TRBV27
CDR3 length: 15
clone size: NA
J gene: TRBJ1-1
D gene: NA
CDR3 protein: CASSSPGGGNTEAFF
CDR3 DNA: TGTGCCAGCAGCTCGCCCGGGGGCGGGAACACTGAAGCTTTCTTT

V gene: TRBV6-5
CDR3 length: 15
clone size: NA
J gene: TRBJ2-1
D gene: TRBD1
CDR3 protein: CASSYVGQGYNEQFF
CDR3 DNA: TGTGCCAGCAGTTATGTGGGACAGGGGTACAATGAGCAGTTCTTC

V gene: TRBV7-9
CDR3 length: 15
clone size: NA
J gene: TRBJ2-6
D gene: NA
CDR3 protein: CASSLSGAGANVLTF
CDR3 DNA: TGTGCCAGCAGCTTATCGGGGGCTGGGGCCAACGTCCTGACTTTC

V gene: TRBV7-9
CDR3 length: 13
clone size: NA
J gene: TRBJ1-5
D gene: NA
CDR3 protein: CASSSDRSQPQHF
CDR3 DNA: TGTGCCAGCAGCTCTGACAGGAGTCAGCCCCAGCATTTT

V gene: TRBV13
CDR3 length: 14
clone size: once
J gene: TRBJ1-4
D gene: NA
CDR3 protein: CASSLPGGNEKLFF
CDR3 DNA: TGTGCCAGCAGCTTACCGGGGGGTAATGAAAAACTGTTTTTT

V gene: TRBV6-1
CDR3 length: 18
clone size: NA
J gene: TRBJ2-1
D gene: NA
CDR3 protein: CASSDSGMGPGAHNEQFF
CDR3 DNA: TGTGCCAGCAGTGATAGTGGTATGGGGCCTGGGGCCCACAATGAGCAGTTCTTC

V gene: TRBV6-5
CDR3 length: 15
clone size: NA
J gene: TRBJ2-2
D gene: TRBD2
CDR3 protein: CASRTSGGEGGELFF
CDR3 DNA: TGTGCCAGCAGGACTAGCGGAGGCGAGGGCGGGGAGCTGTTTTTT

V gene: TRBV28
CDR3 length: 17
clone size: NA
J gene: TRBJ2-2
D gene: TRBD2
CDR3 protein: CASSLVLAGENTGELFF
CDR3 DNA: TGTGCCAGCAGTTTGGTTCTAGCGGGGGAAAACACCGGGGAGCTGTTTTTT

V gene: TRBV27
CDR3 length: 16
clone size: NA
J gene: TRBJ2-7
D gene: TRBD1
CDR3 protein: CASSSSQGEVPYEQYF
CDR3 DNA: TGTGCCAGCAGTTCCTCACAGGGGGAAGTCCCCTACGAGCAGTACTTC

V gene: TRBV11-2
CDR3 length: 16
clone size: NA
J gene: TRBJ2-1
D gene: TRBD2
CDR3 protein: CASSSRGGREDNEQFF
CDR3 DNA: TGTGCCAGCAGCTCCCGTGGCGGGAGGGAAGACAATGAGCAGTTCTTC

V gene: TRBV7-3
CDR3 length: 15
clone size: NA
J gene: TRBJ2-1
D gene: TRBD1
CDR3 protein: CASSFRGGSGNEQFF
CDR3 DNA: TGTGCCAGCAGCTTTAGAGGGGGCTCTGGCAATGAGCAGTTCTTC

V gene: TRBV7-8
CDR3 length: 17
clone size: NA
J gene: TRBJ2-1
D gene: TRBD2
CDR3 protein: CASSLGLAGGPYNEQFF
CDR3 DNA: TGTGCCAGCAGCTTAGGACTAGCGGGAGGGCCGTACAATGAGCAGTTCTTC

V gene: TRBV27
CDR3 length: 11
clone size: NA
J gene: TRBJ2-3
D gene: NA
CDR3 protein: CASVRRDTQYF
CDR3 DNA: TGTGCCAGCGTAAGGCGCGATACGCAGTATTTT

V gene: TRBV7-9
CDR3 length: 14
clone size: NA
J gene: TRBJ2-3
D gene: NA
CDR3 protein: CASSDGRNTDTQYF
CDR3 DNA: TGTGCCAGCAGCGATGGCAGAAATACAGATACGCAGTATTTT

V gene: TRBV27
CDR3 length: 14
clone size: NA
J gene: TRBJ1-1
D gene: NA
CDR3 protein: CASSPHSLNTEAFF
CDR3 DNA: TGTGCCAGCAGTCCACACTCCCTGAACACTGAAGCTTTCTTT

V gene: TRBV7-9
CDR3 length: 13
clone size: NA
J gene: TRBJ1-5
D gene: NA
CDR3 protein: CASSLTTGRPQHF
CDR3 DNA: TGTGCCAGCAGCCTCACAACCGGGAGGCCCCAGCATTTT

V gene: TRBV2
CDR3 length: 19
clone size: NA
J gene: TRBJ1-2
D gene: NA
CDR3 protein: CASSEALGESTTQLYGYTF
CDR3 DNA: TGTGCCAGCAGTGAAGCGCTCGGGGAGTCGACGACACAGCTCTATGGCTACACCTTC

V gene: TRBV19
CDR3 length: 18
clone size: NA
J gene: TRBJ1-1
D gene: TRBD1
CDR3 protein: CASTNNRDRSPMNTEAFF
CDR3 DNA: TGTGCCAGTACCAACAACCGGGACAGGTCACCCATGAACACTGAAGCTTTCTTT